This TCR beta chain was profiled in a study of cytomegalovirus exposure and HLA in healthy donors. With 60 Vbeta and 13 Jbeta primers, the PCR was carried out. Produced via immunoSEQ multiplex PCR; TCRdb's table is partial and in-frame only. The sample is made up of roughly 88,000 clones, and the top ten hold roughly 15% of it. With respect to this clone: Its antigen is as yet unknown.

Study-wide findings and caveats: The only immune exposure information that was available was CMV serostatus. Later work showed greater clonal expansion in HLA-associated TCR beta chains than in equally common others. A list of 150 or so TCR beta chains associated with cytomegalovirus was given. Reported findings show TCR beta sequences accurately forecast HLA-A and HLA-B alleles in most subjects.

The length of the CDR3 is 14 residues. Germline assignment: CDR1 SEHNR and CDR2 FQNEAQ (reference sequence). V trimming: 5 bases; J trimming: 4 bases; junction bases outside the gene matches: 8. The receptor's source is a man aged 50 or older in good health and CMV-seropositive. Source material: PBMCs. V and J are TRBV7-9 and TRBJ2-7, with TRBD1 matching over 7 bases. In DNA, the CDR3 is TGTGCCAGCAGCACCCGGACAGGAGAATACGAGCAGTACTTC. Translation gives CASSTRTGEYEQYF.